This TCR beta chain derives from a study of Ad26.COV2.S vaccination and SARS-CoV-2 variants. In the case of this clone: Its matching antigen is unknown.

The CDR3 consists of 15 residues. Germline values: CDR1 MNHEY, CDR2 SMNVEV (reference sequence). V was clipped by 6 bases and J by 2 bases; unmatched bases: 7. The treatment here: about 20 received Ad26.COV2.S at low or high dose, single or two shots; roughly five received placebo; per-sample allocation not given. Sampling occurred on day 63 after the first vaccine or placebo injection. The table came from immunoSEQ multiplex PCR; TCRdb's copy has only in-frame clones and leaves some out. The sample lists roughly 410,000 clones; under 90% were seen once. Study outcomes and limitations: Following vaccination, spike-specific CD8+ and CD4+ T cell responses reportedly exhibited substantial breadth. Individuals receiving vaccine had higher spike-specific TCR breadth than placebo recipients did.

The V call is TRBV27, the J call TRBJ1-5, with TRBD1 matching 7 bases. The TCR originated in a person between 18 and 65 years old who received the Ad26.COV2.S COVID-19 vaccine or a placebo. The starting material was peripheral blood, obtained in a trial of Ad26.COV2.S vaccine versus placebo. CDR3 amino acids: CASRRQGFGNQPQHF. The CDR3 nucleotides read TGTGCCAGCAGGAGACAGGGCTTTGGCAATCAGCCCCAGCATTTT.